This TCR beta chain was found in a study of blood T cell repertoires in COVID-19. Study-level information: Sources were T cells, B-cell-depleted T cells, or PBMCs; the material itself was cDNA or gDNA.

Germline CDR1 and CDR2: SGHDN and FVKESK. V was clipped by 4 bases and J by 5 bases, with 15 bases between them. The CDR3 covers 14 residues. Patients in Seattle were enrolled during active infection, then followed longitudinally. As originally analysed: Reference gene primer amplification gave estimated nucleated cell counts. The protocol was immunoSEQ multiplex PCR, while the TCRdb copy is restricted to in-frame clones and leaves out a portion. V and J calls and clone size are as listed in that table; D and trimming were resolved from the DNA. The sample consists of over 85,000 clones, roughly 92% of them appearing once.

Sequenced: peripheral blood. V is TRBV14 and J is TRBJ2-7; tentative D call: TRBD1 (6 bases). This TCR derives from a woman between 45 and 60 years old with COVID-19, enrolled during active disease. The CDR3 protein is CASSPWGLQNEQYF. CDR3 in DNA: TGTGCCAGCAGCCCGTGGGGGCTTCAAAACGAGCAGTACTTC.